This T cell receptor (beta chain) is from a study of T cells in Graves' hyperthyroidism and ophthalmopathy. Criteria for exclusion of patients were uncontrolled infection, other autoimmune disease, pregnancy or lactation. The diagnoses drew upon clinical symptoms, serum thyroxine and TRAb, thyroid ultrasound and orbital computed tomography. The sample holds many counts of this clonotype. Trimming at V came to 5 bases and at J to 2 bases, leaving 13 bases not matched to a gene. Germline assignment: CDR1 SEHNR and CDR2 FQNEAQ (reference sequence). This CDR3 spans 17 amino acids. Template material for amplifying TCR beta CDR3 regions consisted of RNA transcripts. RT-PCR in the first round (using the HTBI primer set) targeted the TCR CDR3. TCRdb reprocessed the multiplex PCR reads via MiXCR and lists one record per CDR3 protein. The data show around 430,000 distinct CDR3 sequences, just under 15% seen once.

V gene TRBV7-9 combines with J gene TRBJ2-3, with TRBD2 matching 7 bases. This TCR was sampled from a woman aged 25-40 years with Graves' hyperthyroidism. Sequenced sample: blood. In nucleotides, the CDR3 is TGTGCCAGCAGCCCTTTTCCCCTAGCGGCAAACACAGATACGCAGTATTTT. Translation gives CASSPFPLAANTDTQYF.